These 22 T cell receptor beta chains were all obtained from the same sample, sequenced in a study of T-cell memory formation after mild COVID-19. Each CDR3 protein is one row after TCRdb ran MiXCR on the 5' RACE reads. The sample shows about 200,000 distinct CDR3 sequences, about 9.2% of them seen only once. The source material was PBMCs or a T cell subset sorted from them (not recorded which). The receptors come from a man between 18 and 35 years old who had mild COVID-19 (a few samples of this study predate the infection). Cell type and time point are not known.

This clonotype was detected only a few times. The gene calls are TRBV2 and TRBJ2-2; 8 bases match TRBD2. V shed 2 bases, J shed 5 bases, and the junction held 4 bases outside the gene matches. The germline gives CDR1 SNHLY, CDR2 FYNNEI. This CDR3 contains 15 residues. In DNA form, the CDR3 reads TGTGCCAGCAGTGAAATTGGGACTAGTACCGGGGAGCTGTTTTTT. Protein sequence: CASSEIGTSTGELFF.

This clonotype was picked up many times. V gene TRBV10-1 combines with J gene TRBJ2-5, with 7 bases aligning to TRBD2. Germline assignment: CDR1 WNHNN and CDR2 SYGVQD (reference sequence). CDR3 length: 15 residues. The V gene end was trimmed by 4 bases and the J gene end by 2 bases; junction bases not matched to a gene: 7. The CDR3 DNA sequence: TGCGCCAGCAGTGCATCGGGGGGTGGACAAGAGACCCAGTACTTC. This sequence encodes CASSASGGGQETQYF.

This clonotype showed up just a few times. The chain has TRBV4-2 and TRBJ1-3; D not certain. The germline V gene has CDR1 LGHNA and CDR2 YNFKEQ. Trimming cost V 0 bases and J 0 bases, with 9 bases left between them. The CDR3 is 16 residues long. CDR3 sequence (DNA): TGTGCCAGCAGCCAAGATCAAGCGGACTCTGGAAACACCATATATTTT. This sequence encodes CASSQDQADSGNTIYF.

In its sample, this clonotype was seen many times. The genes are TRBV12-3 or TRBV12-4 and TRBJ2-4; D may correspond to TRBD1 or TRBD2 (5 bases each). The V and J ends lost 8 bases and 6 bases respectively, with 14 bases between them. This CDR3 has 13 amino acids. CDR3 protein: CASGGPGLNIQYF. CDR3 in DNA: TGTGCCAGCGGGGGACCCGGCTTAAACATTCAGTACTTC.

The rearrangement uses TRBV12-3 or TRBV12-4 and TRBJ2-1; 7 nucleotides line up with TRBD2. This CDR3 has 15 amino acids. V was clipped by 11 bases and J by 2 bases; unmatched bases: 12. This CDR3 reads CAARRGGGAYNEQFF. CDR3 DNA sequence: TGTGCCGCCCGCCGAGGCGGGGGTGCCTACAATGAGCAGTTCTTC.

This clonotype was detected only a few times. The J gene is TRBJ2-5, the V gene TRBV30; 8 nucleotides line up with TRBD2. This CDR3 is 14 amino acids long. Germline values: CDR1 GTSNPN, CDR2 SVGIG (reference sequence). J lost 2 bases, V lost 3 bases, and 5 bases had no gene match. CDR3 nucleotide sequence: TGTGCCTGGAGCGGGGGGGCTAGGCAAGAGACCCAGTACTTC. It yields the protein CAWSGGARQETQYF.

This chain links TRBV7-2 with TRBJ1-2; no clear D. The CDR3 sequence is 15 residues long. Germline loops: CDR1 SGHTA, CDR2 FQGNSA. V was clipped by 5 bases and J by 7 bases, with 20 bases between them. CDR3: CASSLLPPDIGGYTF. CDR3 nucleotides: TGTGCCAGCAGCCTTCTACCCCCGGATATTGGTGGCTACACCTTC.

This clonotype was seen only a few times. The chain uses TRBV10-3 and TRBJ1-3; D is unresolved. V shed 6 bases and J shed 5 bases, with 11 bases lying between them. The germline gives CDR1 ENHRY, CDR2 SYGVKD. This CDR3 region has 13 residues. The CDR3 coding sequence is TGTGCCATCAGGGACGGATGGCGAAACACCATATATTTT. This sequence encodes CAIRDGWRNTIYF.

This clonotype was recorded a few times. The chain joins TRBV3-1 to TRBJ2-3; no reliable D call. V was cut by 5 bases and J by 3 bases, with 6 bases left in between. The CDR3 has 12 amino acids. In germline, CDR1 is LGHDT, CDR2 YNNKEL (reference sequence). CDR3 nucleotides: TGTGCCAGCAGCTTTTTAACAGATACGCAGTATTTT. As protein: CASSFLTDTQYF.

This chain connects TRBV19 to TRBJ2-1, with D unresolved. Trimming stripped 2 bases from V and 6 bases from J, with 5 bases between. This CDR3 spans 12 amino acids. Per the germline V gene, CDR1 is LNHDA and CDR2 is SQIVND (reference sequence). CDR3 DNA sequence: TGTGCCAGTAGTATACGCGCCAATGAGCAGTTCTTC. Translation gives CASSIRANEQFF.

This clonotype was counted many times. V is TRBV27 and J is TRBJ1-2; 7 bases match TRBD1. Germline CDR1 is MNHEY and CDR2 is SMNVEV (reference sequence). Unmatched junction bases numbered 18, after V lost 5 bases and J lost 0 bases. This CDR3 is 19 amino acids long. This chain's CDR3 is CASSTTPGTVSLANYGYTF. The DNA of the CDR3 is TGTGCCAGCAGTACCACCCCCGGGACAGTTTCCCTAGCTAACTATGGCTACACCTTC.

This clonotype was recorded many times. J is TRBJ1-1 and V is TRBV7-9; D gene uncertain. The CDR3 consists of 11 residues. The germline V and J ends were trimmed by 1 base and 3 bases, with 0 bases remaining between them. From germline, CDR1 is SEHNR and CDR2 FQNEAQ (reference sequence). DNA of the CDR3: TGTGCCAGCAGCTTAGACACTGAAGCTTTCTTT. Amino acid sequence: CASSLDTEAFF.

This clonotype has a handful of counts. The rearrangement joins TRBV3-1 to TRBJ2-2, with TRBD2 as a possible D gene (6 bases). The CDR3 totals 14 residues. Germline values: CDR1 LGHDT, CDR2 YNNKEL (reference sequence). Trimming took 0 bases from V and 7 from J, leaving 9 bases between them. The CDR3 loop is CASSQDSGGGELFF. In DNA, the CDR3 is TGTGCCAGCAGCCAAGACTCCGGGGGCGGGGAGCTGTTTTTT.

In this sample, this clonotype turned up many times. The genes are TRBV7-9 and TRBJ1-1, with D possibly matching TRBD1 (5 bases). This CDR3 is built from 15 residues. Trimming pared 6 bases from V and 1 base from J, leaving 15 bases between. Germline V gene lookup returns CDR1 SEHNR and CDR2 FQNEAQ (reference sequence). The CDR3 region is CASRQTESPNTEAFF. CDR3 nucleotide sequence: TGTGCCAGCAGACAGACAGAGAGCCCGAACACTGAAGCTTTCTTT.

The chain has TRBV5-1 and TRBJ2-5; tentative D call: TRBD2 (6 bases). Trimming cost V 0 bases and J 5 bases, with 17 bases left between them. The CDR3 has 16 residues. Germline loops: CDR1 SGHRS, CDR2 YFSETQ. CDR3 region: CASSLGDQGGGETQYF. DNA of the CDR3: TGCGCCAGCAGCTTGGGAGACCAGGGAGGCGGCGAGACCCAGTACTTC.

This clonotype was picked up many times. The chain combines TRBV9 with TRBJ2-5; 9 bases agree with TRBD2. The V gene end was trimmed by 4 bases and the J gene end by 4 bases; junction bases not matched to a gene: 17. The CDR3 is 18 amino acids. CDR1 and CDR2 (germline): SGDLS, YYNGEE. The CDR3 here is CASSLSAGVAGVLETQYF. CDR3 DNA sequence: TGTGCCAGCAGCCTCTCGGCGGGGGTAGCGGGGGTCCTAGAGACCCAGTACTTC.

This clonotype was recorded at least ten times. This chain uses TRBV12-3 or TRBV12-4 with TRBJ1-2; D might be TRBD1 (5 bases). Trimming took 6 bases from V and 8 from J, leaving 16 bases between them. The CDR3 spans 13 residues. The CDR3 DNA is TGTGCCAGCAGATTCCAGGGCAGTGGGGGCTACACCTTC. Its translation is CASRFQGSGGYTF.

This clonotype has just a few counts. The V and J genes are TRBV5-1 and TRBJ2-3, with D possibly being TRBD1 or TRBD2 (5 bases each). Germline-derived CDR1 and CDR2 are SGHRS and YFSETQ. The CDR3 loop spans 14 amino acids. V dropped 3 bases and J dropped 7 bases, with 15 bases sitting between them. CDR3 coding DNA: TGCGCCAGCAGCTCCGGGACGCCGGGAAATACGCAGTATTTT. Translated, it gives CASSSGTPGNTQYF.

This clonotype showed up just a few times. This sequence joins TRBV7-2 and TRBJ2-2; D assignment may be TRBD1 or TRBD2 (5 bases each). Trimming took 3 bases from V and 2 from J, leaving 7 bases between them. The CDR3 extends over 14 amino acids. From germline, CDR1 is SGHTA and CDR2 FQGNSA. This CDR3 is CASSFGGNTGELFF. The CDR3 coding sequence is TGTGCCAGCAGCTTTGGGGGAAACACCGGGGAGCTGTTTTTT.

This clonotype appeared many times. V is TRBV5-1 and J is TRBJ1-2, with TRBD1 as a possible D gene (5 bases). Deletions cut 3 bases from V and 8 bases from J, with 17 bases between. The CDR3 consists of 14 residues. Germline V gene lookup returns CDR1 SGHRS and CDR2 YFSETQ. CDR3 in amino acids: CASSWDPATWGYTF. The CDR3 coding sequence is TGCGCCAGCAGCTGGGACCCGGCCACCTGGGGCTACACCTTC.

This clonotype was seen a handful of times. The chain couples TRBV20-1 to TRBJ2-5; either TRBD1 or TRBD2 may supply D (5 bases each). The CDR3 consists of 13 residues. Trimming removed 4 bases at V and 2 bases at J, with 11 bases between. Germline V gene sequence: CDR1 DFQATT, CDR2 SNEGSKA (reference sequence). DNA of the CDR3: TGCAGTGCTAACGGGGACCTTCAAGAGACCCAGTACTTC. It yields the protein CSANGDLQETQYF.

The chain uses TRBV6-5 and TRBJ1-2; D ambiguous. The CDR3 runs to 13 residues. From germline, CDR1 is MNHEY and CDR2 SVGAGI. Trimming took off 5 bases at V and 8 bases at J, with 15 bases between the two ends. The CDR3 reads CASSNELYGGYTF. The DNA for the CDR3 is TGTGCCAGCAGTAATGAACTCTATGGGGGCTACACCTTC.